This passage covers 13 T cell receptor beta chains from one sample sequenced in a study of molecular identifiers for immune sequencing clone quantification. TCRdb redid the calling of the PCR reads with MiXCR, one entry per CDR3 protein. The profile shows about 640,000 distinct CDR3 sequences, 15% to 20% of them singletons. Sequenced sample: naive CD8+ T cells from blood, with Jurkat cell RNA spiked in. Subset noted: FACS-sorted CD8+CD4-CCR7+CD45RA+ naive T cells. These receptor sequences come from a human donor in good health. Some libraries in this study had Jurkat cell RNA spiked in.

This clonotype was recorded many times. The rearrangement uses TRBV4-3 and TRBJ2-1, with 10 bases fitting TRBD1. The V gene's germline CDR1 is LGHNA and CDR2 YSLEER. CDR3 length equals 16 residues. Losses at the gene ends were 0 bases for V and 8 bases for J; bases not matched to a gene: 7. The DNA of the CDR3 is TGCGCCAGCAGCCAAGATAGGGGGACAGGGGTGCATGAGCAGTTCTTC. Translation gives CASSQDRGTGVHEQFF.

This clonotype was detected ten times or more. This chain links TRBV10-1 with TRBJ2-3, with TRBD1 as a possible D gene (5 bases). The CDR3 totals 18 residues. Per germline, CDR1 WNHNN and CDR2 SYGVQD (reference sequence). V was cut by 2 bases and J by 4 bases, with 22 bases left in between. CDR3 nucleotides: TGCGCCAGCAGTGAGACCAAACCGGGCCCAGGGATTCCAGATACGCAGTATTTT. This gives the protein CASSETKPGPGIPDTQYF.

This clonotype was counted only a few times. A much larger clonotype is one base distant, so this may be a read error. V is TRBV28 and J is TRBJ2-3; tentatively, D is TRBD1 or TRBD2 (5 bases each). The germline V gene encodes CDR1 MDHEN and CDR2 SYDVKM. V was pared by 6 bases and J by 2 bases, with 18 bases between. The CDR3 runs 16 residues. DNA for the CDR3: TGTGCCAGCAGGTCGAGACGGGGCGATCCCACAGATACGCAGTATTTT. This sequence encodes CASRSRRGDPTDTQYF.

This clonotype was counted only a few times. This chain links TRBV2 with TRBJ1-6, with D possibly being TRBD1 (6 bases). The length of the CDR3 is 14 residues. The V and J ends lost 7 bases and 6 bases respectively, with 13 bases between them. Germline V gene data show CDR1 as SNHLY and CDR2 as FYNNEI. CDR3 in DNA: TGTGCCAGCACATGGACAGACATTAATTCACCCCTCCACTTT. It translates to CASTWTDINSPLHF.

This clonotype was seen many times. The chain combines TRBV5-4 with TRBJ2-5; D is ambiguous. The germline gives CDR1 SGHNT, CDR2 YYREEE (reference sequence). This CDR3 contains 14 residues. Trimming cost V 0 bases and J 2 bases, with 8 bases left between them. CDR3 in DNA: TGTGCCAGCAGCTTGGGCGAGGAACAAGAGACCCAGTACTTC. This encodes CASSLGEEQETQYF.

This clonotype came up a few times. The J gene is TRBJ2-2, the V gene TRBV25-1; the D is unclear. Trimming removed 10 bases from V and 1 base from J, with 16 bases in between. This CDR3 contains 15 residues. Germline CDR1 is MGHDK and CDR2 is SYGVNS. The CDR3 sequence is CATAESAGNTGELFF. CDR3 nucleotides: TGTGCCACCGCCGAGTCGGCAGGGAACACCGGGGAGCTGTTTTTT.

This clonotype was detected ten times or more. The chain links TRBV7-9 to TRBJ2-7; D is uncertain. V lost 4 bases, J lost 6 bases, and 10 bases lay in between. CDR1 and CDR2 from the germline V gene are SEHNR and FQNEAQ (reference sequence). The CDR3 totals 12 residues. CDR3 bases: TGTGCCAGCAGCTCCGGGTCGGTCGAGCAGTACTTC. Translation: CASSSGSVEQYF.

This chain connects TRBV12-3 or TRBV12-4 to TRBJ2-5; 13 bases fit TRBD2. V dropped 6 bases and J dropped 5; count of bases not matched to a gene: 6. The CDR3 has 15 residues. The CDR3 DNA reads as TGTGCCAGCAGCAGACTAGCGGGAGGTTGGGAGACCCAGTACTTC. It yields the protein CASSRLAGGWETQYF.

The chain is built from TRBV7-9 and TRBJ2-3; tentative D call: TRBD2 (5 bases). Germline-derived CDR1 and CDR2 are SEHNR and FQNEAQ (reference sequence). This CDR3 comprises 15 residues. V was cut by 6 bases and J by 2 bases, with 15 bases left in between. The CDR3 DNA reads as TGTGCCAGCAGATACCTCTTGGGAGCCACAGATACGCAGTATTTT. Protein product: CASRYLLGATDTQYF.

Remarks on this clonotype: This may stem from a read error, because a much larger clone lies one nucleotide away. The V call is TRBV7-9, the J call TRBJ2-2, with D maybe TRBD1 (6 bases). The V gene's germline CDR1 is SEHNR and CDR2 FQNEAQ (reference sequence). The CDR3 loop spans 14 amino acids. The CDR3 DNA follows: TGTGCCAGCAGCTTAACAGGGAGCACCGGGGAGCCGTTTTTT. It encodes CASSLTGSTGEPFF.

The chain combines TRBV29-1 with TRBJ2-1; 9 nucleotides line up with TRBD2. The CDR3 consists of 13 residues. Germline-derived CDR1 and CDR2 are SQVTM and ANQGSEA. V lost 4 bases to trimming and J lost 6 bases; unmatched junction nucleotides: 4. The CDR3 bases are TGCAGCGTTGTTAGCGGGAGTGGCAATGAGCAGTTCTTC. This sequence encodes CSVVSGSGNEQFF.

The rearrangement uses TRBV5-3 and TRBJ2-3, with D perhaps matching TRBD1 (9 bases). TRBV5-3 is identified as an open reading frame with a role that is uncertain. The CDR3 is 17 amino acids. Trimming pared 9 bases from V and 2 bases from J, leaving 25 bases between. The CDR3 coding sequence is TGTGCCAACAGCTTGGGGCGGGGGGACAGGGACACAGATACGCAGTATTTT. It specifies CANSLGRGDRDTDTQYF.

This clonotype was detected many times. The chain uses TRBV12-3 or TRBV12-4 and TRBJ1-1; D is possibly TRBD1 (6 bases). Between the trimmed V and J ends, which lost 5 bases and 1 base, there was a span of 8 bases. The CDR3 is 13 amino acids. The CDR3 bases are TGTGCCAGCAGTGGACAGTCGAACACTGAAGCTTTCTTT. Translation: CASSGQSNTEAFF.